The 10 T cell receptor beta chains below all came from one sample that was sequenced in a study of cytomegalovirus exposure and HLA in healthy donors. Primers: 60 Vbeta forward and 13 Jbeta reverse. Profiling relied on immunoSEQ multiplex PCR, and the TCRdb table lists in-frame clones only, not all of them. Of approximately 150,000 clones in the sample, about 80% were seen once. Sequencing was performed on PBMCs. Receptors were obtained from a man aged 35-49 years in good health and CMV-seropositive.

This clone was seen more than once but under ten times. This specimen includes other DNA sequences encoding the same CDR3. This chain uses TRBV28 with TRBJ2-7, with D uncertain. Germline CDR1 reads MDHEN; CDR2 reads SYDVKM. V was pared by 6 bases and J by 0 bases, with 6 bases between. This CDR3 spans 12 amino acids. The CDR3 region is CASSSSSYEQYF. As DNA, the CDR3 is TGTGCCAGCAGCTCTTCCTCCTACGAGCAGTACTTC.

The V and J genes are TRBV10-1 and TRBJ2-2; 10 bases match TRBD2. The CDR3 sequence is 16 residues long. Germline CDR1 reads WNHNN; CDR2 reads SYGVQD (reference sequence). With V trimmed by 5 bases and J by 6 bases, 9 bases remained unmatched. The CDR3 coding sequence is TGCGCCAGCAGTTCCCGACTAGCGGGCCAGGCCGGGGAGCTGTTTTTT. Translation gives CASSSRLAGQAGELFF.

The chain is built from TRBV5-1 and TRBJ1-6; weak D call: TRBD1 (6 bases). The V end was cut by 0 bases, the J end by 8 bases, with 15 bases between. In germline, CDR1 is SGHRS, CDR2 YFSETQ. The CDR3 totals 16 residues. DNA of the CDR3: TGCGCCAGCAGCTTGGCCCGAGGGGGAGTGGATTCACCCCTCCACTTT. This sequence encodes CASSLARGGVDSPLHF.

The J gene is TRBJ2-2, the V gene TRBV5-8; the D is unclear. Germline CDR1 is SGHTS and CDR2 is YDEGEE. Trimming removed 2 bases from V and 0 bases from J, with 11 bases in between. This CDR3 has 16 residues. CDR3 nucleotides: TGTGCCAGCAGCTTTGGCGGAACCTCGAACACCGGGGAGCTGTTTTTT. Residues: CASSFGGTSNTGELFF.

This clone was detected only once. V usage is TRBV6-5 and J usage is TRBJ2-5; 11 bases are shared with TRBD2. Germline CDR1 is MNHEY and CDR2 is SVGAGI. The CDR3 consists of 16 residues. Unmatched junction bases numbered 1, after V lost 0 bases and J lost 1 base. The CDR3 spells CASSYSGLAVQETQYF. The DNA for the CDR3 is TGTGCCAGCAGTTACTCGGGACTAGCGGTCCAAGAGACCCAGTACTTC.

The chain employs TRBV2 and TRBJ1-2, with a tentative D call TRBD1 (5 bases). Germline V gene sequence: CDR1 SNHLY, CDR2 FYNNEI. The CDR3 has 14 amino acids. V shed 6 bases and J shed 1 base, with 12 bases lying between them. The CDR3 coding sequence is TGTGCCAGCAGGCAGATGACAGTTAACTATGGCTACACCTTC. This sequence encodes CASRQMTVNYGYTF.

The genes are TRBV7-2 and TRBJ2-3; D gene ambiguous. The V end was cut by 4 bases, the J end by 0 bases, with 17 bases between. This CDR3 region has 17 residues. Per the germline V gene, CDR1 is SGHTA and CDR2 is FQGNSA. CDR3 DNA: TGTGCCAGCAGCTCCCGGGTTCAGACCTCTAGCACAGATACGCAGTATTTT. Translated, it gives CASSSRVQTSSTDTQYF.

This chain joins TRBV18 and TRBJ1-1; D unresolved. Trimming took off 5 bases at V and 2 bases at J, with 6 bases between the two ends. Germline V gene sequence: CDR1 KGHSH, CDR2 LQKENI. The CDR3 loop spans 12 amino acids. The CDR3 DNA follows: TGTGCCAGCTCATCCATTAACACTGAAGCTTTCTTT. Its protein is CASSSINTEAFF. The full variable domain, in which reference TRBV18 and TRBJ1-1 provide the parts outside the CDR3, is NAGVMQNPRHLVRRRGQEARLRCSPMKGHSHVYWYRQLPEEGLKFMVYLQKENIIDESGMPKERFSAEFPKEGPSILRIQQVVRGDSAAYFCASSSINTEAFFGQGTRLTVV.

V usage is TRBV5-5 and J usage is TRBJ1-1; D not resolved. The CDR3 is made up of 16 amino acids. Germline CDR1 SGHKS, CDR2 YYEKEE (reference sequence). Trimming shortened V by 3 bases and J by 0 bases, and 15 bases separated the two germline ends. CDR3 amino acids: CASSYQPAAMNTEAFF. The CDR3 DNA reads TGTGCCAGCAGCTATCAGCCGGCGGCGATGAACACTGAAGCTTTCTTT.

About this clone itself: Its ends do not fully match the called genes, so a read error is possible. The rearrangement joins TRBV5-4 to TRBJ2-6; maybe TRBD1 (5 bases). In germline, CDR1 is SGHNT, CDR2 YYREEE (reference sequence). The CDR3 is made up of 15 amino acids. The CDR3 loop is CASSLLSSGANGLTF. The CDR3 coding sequence is TGTGCCAGCAGCTTGTTGAGCTCTGGGGCCAACGGCCTGACTTTC.